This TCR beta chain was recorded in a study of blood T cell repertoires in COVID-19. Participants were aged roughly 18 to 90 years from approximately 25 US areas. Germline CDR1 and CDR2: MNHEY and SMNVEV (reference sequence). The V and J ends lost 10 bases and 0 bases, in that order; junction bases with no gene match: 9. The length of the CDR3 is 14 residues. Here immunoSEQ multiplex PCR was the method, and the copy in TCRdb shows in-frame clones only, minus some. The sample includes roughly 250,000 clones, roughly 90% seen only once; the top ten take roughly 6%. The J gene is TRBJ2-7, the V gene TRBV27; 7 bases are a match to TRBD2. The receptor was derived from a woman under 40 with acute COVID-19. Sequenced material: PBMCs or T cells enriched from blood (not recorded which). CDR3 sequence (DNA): TGTGCCACCACGGGGGGAAAGACCTCCTACGAGCAGTACTTC. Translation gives CATTGGKTSYEQYF.